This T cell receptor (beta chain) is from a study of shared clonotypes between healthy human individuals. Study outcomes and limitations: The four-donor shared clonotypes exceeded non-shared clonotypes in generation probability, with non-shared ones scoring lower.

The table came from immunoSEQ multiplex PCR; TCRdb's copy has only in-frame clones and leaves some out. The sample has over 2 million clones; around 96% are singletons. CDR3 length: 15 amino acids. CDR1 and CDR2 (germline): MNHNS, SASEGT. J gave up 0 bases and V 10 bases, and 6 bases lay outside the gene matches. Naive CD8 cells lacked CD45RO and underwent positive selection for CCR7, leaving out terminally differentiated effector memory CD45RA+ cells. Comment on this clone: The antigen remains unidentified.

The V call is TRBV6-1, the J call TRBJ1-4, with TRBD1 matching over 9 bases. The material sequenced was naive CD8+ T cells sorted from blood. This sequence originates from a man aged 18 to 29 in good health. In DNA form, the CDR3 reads TGTGCCACCCTCAGACAGGGGGCAACTAATGAAAAACTGTTTTTT. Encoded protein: CATLRQGATNEKLFF.